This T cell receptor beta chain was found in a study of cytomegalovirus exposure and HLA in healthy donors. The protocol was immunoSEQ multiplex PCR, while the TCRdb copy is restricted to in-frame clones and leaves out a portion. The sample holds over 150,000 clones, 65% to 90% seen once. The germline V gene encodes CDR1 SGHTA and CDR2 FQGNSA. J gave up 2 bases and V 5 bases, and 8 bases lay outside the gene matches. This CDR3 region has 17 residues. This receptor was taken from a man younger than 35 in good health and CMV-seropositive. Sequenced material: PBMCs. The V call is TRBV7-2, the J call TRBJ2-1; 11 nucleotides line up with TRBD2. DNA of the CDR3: TGTGCCAGCAGCCGAACTAGCGGGGGTGCTACCTACAATGAGCAGTTCTTC. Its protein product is CASSRTSGGATYNEQFF.